This T cell receptor (beta chain) was sequenced for a study of cytotoxic CD8 clonotypes in ibrutinib-treated CLL. Study-wide context: Partial responders around 24, complete 2; about twelve progressed and around 15 stayed in remission by median 68 months. Whole-study findings and limits: Among the clonotypes, public ones were uncommon and contracted or held stable on treatment.

The CDR3 runs to 14 residues. V lost 0 bases to trimming and J lost 0 bases, with 6 bases between them. Germline V gene lookup returns CDR1 MNHEY and CDR2 SMNVEV (reference sequence). On this clone itself: Its specificity is unknown.

Sequenced by immunoSEQ multiplex PCR; TCRdb stores in-frame clones only, minus some. Among 330,000 or so clones listed, under 70% were seen once. The genes are TRBV27 and TRBJ2-7; D gene uncertain. This TCR came from a human donor with chronic lymphocytic leukemia. Sequences were derived from PBMCs, sampled after 36 months of ibrutinib treatment. CDR3 in amino acids: CASSLSETSYEQYF. DNA of the CDR3: TGTGCCAGCAGTTTATCAGAGACCTCCTACGAGCAGTACTTC.